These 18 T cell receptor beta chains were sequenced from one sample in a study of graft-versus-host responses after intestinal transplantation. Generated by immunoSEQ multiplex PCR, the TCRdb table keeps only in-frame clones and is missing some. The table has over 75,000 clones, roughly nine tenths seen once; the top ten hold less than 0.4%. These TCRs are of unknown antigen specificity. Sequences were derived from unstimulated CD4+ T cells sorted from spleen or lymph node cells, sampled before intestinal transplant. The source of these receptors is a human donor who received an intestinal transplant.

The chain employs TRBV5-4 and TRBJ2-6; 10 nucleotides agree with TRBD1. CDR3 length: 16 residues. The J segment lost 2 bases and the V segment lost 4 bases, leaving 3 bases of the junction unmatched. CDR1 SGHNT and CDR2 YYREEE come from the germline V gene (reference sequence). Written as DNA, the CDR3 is TGTGCCAGCAGCCAAGGACAGGGGGCTGGGGCCAACGTCCTGACTTTC. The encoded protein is CASSQGQGAGANVLTF.

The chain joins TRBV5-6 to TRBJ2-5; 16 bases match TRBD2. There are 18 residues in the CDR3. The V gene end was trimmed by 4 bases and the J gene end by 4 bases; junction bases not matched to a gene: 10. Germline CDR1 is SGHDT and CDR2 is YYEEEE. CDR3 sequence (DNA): TGTGCCAGCAGCAAACCGGGACTAGCGGGGGGGCCACGAGAGACCCAGTACTTC. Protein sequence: CASSKPGLAGGPRETQYF.

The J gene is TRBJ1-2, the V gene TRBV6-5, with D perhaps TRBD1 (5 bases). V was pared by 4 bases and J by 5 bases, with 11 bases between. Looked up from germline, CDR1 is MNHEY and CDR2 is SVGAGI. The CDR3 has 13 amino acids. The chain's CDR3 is CASSSGVQYGYTF. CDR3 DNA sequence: TGTGCCAGCAGTTCGGGGGTGCAGTATGGCTACACCTTC.

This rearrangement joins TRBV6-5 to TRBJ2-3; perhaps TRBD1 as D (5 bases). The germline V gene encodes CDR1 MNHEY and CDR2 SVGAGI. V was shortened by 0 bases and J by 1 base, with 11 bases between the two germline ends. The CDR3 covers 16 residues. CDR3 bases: TGTGCCAGCAGTTACTCAGGGGCGTCAGGCACAGATACGCAGTATTTT. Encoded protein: CASSYSGASGTDTQYF.

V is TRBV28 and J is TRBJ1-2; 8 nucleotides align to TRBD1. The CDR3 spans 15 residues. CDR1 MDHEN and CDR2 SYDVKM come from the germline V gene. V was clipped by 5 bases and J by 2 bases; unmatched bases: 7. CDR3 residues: CASSGGDRRNYGYTF. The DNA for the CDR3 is TGTGCCAGCAGTGGGGGGGACAGGAGGAACTATGGCTACACCTTC.

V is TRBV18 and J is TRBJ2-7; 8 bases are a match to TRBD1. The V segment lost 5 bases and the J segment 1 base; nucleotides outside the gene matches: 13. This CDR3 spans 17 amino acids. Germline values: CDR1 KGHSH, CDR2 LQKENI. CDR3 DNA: TGTGCCAGCTCAACGGGGACAGGCGAAGAAGCGTCCTACGAGCAGTACTTC. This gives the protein CASSTGTGEEASYEQYF.

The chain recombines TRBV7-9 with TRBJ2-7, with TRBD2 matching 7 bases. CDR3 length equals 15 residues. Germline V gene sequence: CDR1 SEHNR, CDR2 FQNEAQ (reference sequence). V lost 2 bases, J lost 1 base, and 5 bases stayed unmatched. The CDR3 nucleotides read TGTGCCAGCAGCTTAAGAGGGGAGGGTTCCTACGAGCAGTACTTC. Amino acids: CASSLRGEGSYEQYF.

The CDR3: CASSPRGKVPSGANVLTF. In nucleotides, the CDR3 is TGTGCCAGCAGCCCCCGGGGGAAGGTTCCTTCTGGGGCCAACGTCCTGACTTTC. The chain employs TRBV11-2 and TRBJ2-6; maybe TRBD2 (6 bases). V dropped 5 bases and J dropped 1 base, with 18 bases sitting between them. The CDR3 totals 18 residues. The germline V gene has CDR1 SGHAT and CDR2 FQNNGV.

DNA of the CDR3: TGTGCCAGCAGCTTAGTCCTGGCTAGCGGGAGTTACAATGAGCAGTTCTTC. Its translation: CASSLVLASGSYNEQFF. The V gene is TRBV7-8, the J gene TRBJ2-1, with TRBD2 identical over 10 bases. The junction had 7 bases not matched to a gene; V was cut back by 1 base and J by 4 bases. CDR1 is SGHVS and CDR2 is FQNEAQ in the germline V gene. The CDR3 consists of 17 residues.

CDR3: CASSNGTIAYEQYF. The CDR3 DNA reads TGCGCCAGCAGCAACGGGACAATAGCCTACGAGCAGTACTTC. The chain employs TRBV5-1 and TRBJ2-7; TRBD1 is a possible D gene (6 bases). Germline lookup yields CDR1 SGHRS and CDR2 YFSETQ. This CDR3 contains 14 residues. V gave up 4 bases and J gave up 2 bases, with 13 bases separating them. The full variable domain, completed using reference TRBV5-1 and TRBJ2-7, is KAGVTQTPRYLIKTRGQQVTLSCSPISGHRSVSWYQQTPGQGLQFLFEYFSETQRNKGNFPGRFSGRQFSNSRSEMNVSTLELGDSALYLCASSNGTIAYEQYFGPGTRLTVT.

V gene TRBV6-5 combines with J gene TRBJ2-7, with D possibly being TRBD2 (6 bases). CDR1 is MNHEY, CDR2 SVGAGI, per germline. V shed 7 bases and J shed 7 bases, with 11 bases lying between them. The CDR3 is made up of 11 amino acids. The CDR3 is CASTHGGEQYF. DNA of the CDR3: TGTGCCAGCACCCACGGAGGGGAGCAGTACTTC.

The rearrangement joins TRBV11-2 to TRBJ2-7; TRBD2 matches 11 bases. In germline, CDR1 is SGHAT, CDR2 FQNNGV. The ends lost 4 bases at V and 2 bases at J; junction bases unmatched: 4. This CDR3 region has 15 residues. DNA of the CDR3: TGTGCCAGCAGCTCCCAACTAGCGGGAGCCTACGAGCAGTACTTC. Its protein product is CASSSQLAGAYEQYF.

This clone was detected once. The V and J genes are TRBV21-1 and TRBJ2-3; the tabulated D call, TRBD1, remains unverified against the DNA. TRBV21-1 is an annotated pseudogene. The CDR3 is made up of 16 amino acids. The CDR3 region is CASSKAGPQQGDTQYF. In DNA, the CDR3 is TGTGCCAGCAGCAAAGCCGGCCCTCAACAGGGGGATACGCAGTATTTT.

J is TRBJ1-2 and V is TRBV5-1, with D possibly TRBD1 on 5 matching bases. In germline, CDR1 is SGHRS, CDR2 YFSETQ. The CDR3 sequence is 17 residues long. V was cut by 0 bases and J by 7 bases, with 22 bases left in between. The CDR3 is CASSLGDSRVQEGGYTF. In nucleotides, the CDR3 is TGCGCCAGCAGCTTGGGGGACTCCAGGGTCCAGGAGGGTGGCTACACCTTC.

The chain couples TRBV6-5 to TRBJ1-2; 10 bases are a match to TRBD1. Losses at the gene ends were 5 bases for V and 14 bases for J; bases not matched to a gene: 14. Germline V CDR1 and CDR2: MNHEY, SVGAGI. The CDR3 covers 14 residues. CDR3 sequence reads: CASSRSEDRGGGTF. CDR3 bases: TGTGCCAGCAGTCGCAGTGAGGACAGGGGGGGTGGAACCTTC.

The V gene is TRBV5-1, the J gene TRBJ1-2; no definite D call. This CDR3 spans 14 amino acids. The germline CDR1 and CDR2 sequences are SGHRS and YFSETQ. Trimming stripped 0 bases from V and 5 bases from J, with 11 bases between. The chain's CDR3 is CASSLDSSKYGYTF. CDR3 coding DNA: TGCGCCAGCAGCTTGGACAGCTCCAAGTATGGCTACACCTTC. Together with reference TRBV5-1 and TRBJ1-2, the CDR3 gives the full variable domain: KAGVTQTPRYLIKTRGQQVTLSCSPISGHRSVSWYQQTPGQGLQFLFEYFSETQRNKGNFPGRFSGRQFSNSRSEMNVSTLELGDSALYLCASSLDSSKYGYTFGSGTRLTVV.

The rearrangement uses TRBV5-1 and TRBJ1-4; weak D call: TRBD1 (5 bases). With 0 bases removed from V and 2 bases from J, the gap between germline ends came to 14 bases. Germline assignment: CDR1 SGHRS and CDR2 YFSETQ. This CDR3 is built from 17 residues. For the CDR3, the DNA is TGCGCCAGCAGCTTGGGCGACGGGGGGACCACTAATGAAAAACTGTTTTTT. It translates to CASSLGDGGTTNEKLFF.

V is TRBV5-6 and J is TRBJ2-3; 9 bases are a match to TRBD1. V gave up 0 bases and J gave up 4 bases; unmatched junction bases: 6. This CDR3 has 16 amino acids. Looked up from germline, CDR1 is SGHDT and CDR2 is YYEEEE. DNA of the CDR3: TGTGCCAGCAGCTTGGCGGGGACAGGGAACGCAGATACGCAGTATTTT. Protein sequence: CASSLAGTGNADTQYF.